This section outlines one T cell receptor beta chain sequence together with its context. A junction boundary mismatches the germline segment, possibly from a read error. TCRdb called the 5' RACE reads again in MiXCR, with one record for every CDR3 protein. The table records nearly 55,000 distinct CDR3 sequences, about 25% of them present only once. This CDR3 has 18 amino acids. Germline V gene lookup returns CDR1 MGHRA and CDR2 YSYEKL. J is TRBJ2-2 and V is TRBV4-1; 15 bases fit TRBD2. The sample was tumor-infiltrating naive CD4+ T cells sorted from the breast tumor. Subset: naive CD4+ T cells, CD4+CD45RA+CD25-. This sequence was found in a female donor with breast cancer. The CDR3 loop reads CASSQGWTSGRAAGELSF. The DNA for the CDR3 is TGCGCCAGCAGCCAAGGTTGGACTAGCGGGAGGGCCGCCGGGGAGCTGTCTTTT.